The sequence of this T cell receptor beta chain was determined in a study of human T cells and chemical hapten exposure (dated by TCRdb to the early 2020s). Describing the broader study: Libraries were pooled for sequencing, and per-sample TCR yields varied mainly because of small differences in library volumes within the pool. From each blood RNA sample, both TCR alpha and TCR beta chains were sequenced. Peripheral blood TCR repertoire changes were tracked in vivo in alopecia patients during primary and secondary sensitization to the hapten diphenylcyclopropenone (DPC). Study-wide findings and limitations: Repeated subsampling changed both the strength of the expansion versus patch-test correlation and the threshold at which the correlation became significant. DPC sensitization did not change how many TCRs were above 1 in 1000 frequency, and no evidence was found of alterations in global repertoire structure.

The time point tag for this specimen amounts to: healthy volunteer bleed at 6 weeks. Total RNA was extracted from unfractionated whole blood that had been collected in Tempus Blood RNA tubes. Five or six healthy volunteers served as TCR sequencing controls and were bled at day 0, 2 weeks and 6 weeks. The germline V end is reduced by 4 bases and the J end by 1 base; junction bases left unmatched: 10. Its CDR3 holds 18 amino acids, cysteine through phenylalanine. Only the CDR3 DNA is retained, 54 bases long and in frame from the first base. The germline V gene (reference sequence) specifies MNHEY as CDR1 and SMNVEV as CDR2. Libraries were constructed by RACE. Sequencing was carried out with a NextSeq 500. During library preparation, unique molecular identifiers were attached to individual cDNA molecules so that TCRs could be counted in a quantitative, reproducible way. Per the authors' processing: The median number of TCRs per sample was some 100,000, ranging from 23,224 to 690,600. The Decombinator software suite was used to annotate the V, J and CDR3 of the TCR reads. For PS versus PT1 abundance plots, all samples were subsampled to the same number of TCRs (28,000). Expanded TCRs were defined as absent before sensitization and observed at least eight times at the 2-week time point. Starting from the raw public reads, TCRdb applied fastp trimming at Q25, assembled clones with MiXCR and retained in-frame beta chains. Rows are combined by CDR3 protein, so each entry shows the most common genes and DNA. The V and J calls, along with clone size, are taken from TCRdb and not from the paper's own processing. The sample table contains about 65,000 distinct CDR3 sequences; only one count was recorded for about 6% of them. Together, the top ten hold 3% to 3.5% of the sample.

With regard to this clonotype: No antigen is known for it. Per-nucleotide qualities are absent, and no much larger clonotype sits a single base away.

Material for sequencing was whole blood. The sequence derives from a female donor in good health. Some clones in this sample may be carry-over from other donors' samples. The V and J segments used are TRBV27 and TRBJ1-5, and TRBD1 aligns with 10 junction nucleotides. The CDR3 reads CASSSVTGGIRSNQPQHF. DNA sequence: TGTGCCAGCAGTTCAGTGACAGGGGGCATAAGAAGCAATCAGCCCCAGCATTTT.